Below, 16 T cell receptor beta chains from the same sample are listed, as sequenced in a study of sequential checkpoint blockade in melanoma. Here immunoSEQ multiplex PCR was the method, and the copy in TCRdb shows in-frame clones only, minus some. The table has some 30,000 clones, roughly 89% seen once. Specified treatment: randomized to nivolumab then ipilimumab (arm A) or the reverse (arm B). Sequenced here: CD8+ T cells sorted from blood (inferred from file names), sampled from a patient given nivolumab and ipilimumab in sequence. The receptors were sampled from a human donor with melanoma.

This chain joins TRBV4-1 and TRBJ1-1, with 8 bases matching TRBD1. The CDR3 sequence is 15 residues long. The germline V gene has CDR1 MGHRA and CDR2 YSYEKL. J was trimmed by 3 bases and V by 5 bases; bases with no gene match: 8. The CDR3 reads CASSDDRGAYTEAFF. CDR3 in DNA: TGCGCCAGCAGCGACGACAGGGGAGCGTACACTGAAGCTTTCTTT.

The chain carries TRBV6-5 and TRBJ2-1; 7 nucleotides line up with TRBD1. V shed 4 bases, J shed 8 bases, and the junction held 5 bases outside the gene matches. Germline V CDR1 and CDR2: MNHEY, SVGAGI. There are 13 residues in the CDR3. The CDR3 is CASSFSDRDEQFF. DNA for the CDR3: TGTGCCAGCAGTTTTTCTGACAGGGATGAGCAGTTCTTC.

This clone was found once. This chain uses TRBV5-8 with TRBJ2-1; no reliable D call. This CDR3 has 12 residues. The V and J ends lost 0 bases and 9 bases respectively, with 7 bases between them. The germline V gene has CDR1 SGHTS and CDR2 YDEGEE. The CDR3 DNA is TGTGCCAGCAGCTTGGAAGCAATTGAGCAGTTCTTC. Translation gives CASSLEAIEQFF.

This clone was counted a single time. CDR3 loop: CASSSGLAGIDTQYF. CDR3 nucleotide sequence: TGTGCCAGCAGTTCTGGACTAGCGGGGATAGATACGCAGTATTTT. The rearrangement joins TRBV27 to TRBJ2-3, with TRBD2 matching over 12 bases. The V gene end was trimmed by 4 bases and the J gene end by 5 bases; junction bases not matched to a gene: 4. Germline loops: CDR1 MNHEY, CDR2 SMNVEV (reference sequence). The length of the CDR3 is 15 residues.

CDR3 DNA sequence: TGTGCCAGCAGAAGCTTGCGGGAGGGTACCGGGGAGCTGTTTTTT. Protein sequence: CASRSLREGTGELFF. V gene TRBV7-3 combines with J gene TRBJ2-2, with TRBD2 identical over 9 bases. Germline values: CDR1 SGHTA, CDR2 FQGTGA. The CDR3 extends over 15 amino acids. J was trimmed by 5 bases and V by 6 bases; bases with no gene match: 7. The variable domain in full, with the rest retrieved from reference TRBV7-3 and TRBJ2-2, is GAGVSQTPSNKVTEKGKYVELRCDPISGHTALYWYRQSLGQGPEFLIYFQGTGAADDSGLPNDRFFAVRPEGSVSTLKIQRTERGDSAVYLCASRSLREGTGELFFGEGSRLTVL.

The V gene is TRBV6-1, the J gene TRBJ2-1; D is perhaps TRBD2 (6 bases). This CDR3 has 15 amino acids. The V end lost 3 bases, the J end lost 4 bases, and 13 bases lay between the germline ends. Germline lookup yields CDR1 MNHNS and CDR2 SASEGT. The CDR3 reads CASSDVSGQYNEQFF. The CDR3, as DNA: TGTGCCAGCAGTGATGTAAGCGGGCAGTACAATGAGCAGTTCTTC.

The chain joins TRBV27 to TRBJ2-7; 11 positions match TRBD2. The CDR3 runs to 14 residues. The V gene's germline CDR1 is MNHEY and CDR2 SMNVEV (reference sequence). Unmatched junction bases numbered 5, after V lost 3 bases and J lost 7 bases. In nucleotides, the CDR3 is TGTGCCAGCAGTTTTGGGACTAGCGGTTTGGAGCAGTACTTC. Its protein product is CASSFGTSGLEQYF.

This clone appeared a single time. This rearrangement joins TRBV13 to TRBJ2-2; the match to TRBD1 covers 8 bases. Germline values: CDR1 PRHDT, CDR2 FYEKMQ (reference sequence). The CDR3 has 19 residues. Trimming cost V 5 bases and J 4 bases; bases outside gene matches: 18. CDR3 sequence (DNA): TGTGCCAGCAGCCCAACCGGGACAGGCACTATTCGGGGCACCGGGGAGCTGTTTTTT. It is translated as CASSPTGTGTIRGTGELFF.

This clone was seen more than once but under ten times. The CDR3 spells CASRLPDSNSGNTIYF. The CDR3 DNA is TGTGCAAGTCGCTTACCCGACTCAAACTCTGGAAACACCATATATTTT. The chain links TRBV12-2 to TRBJ1-3. TRBV12-2 is annotated as a pseudogene. This CDR3 is 16 amino acids long.

The chain joins TRBV5-5 to TRBJ1-4, with no clear D. Germline V CDR1 and CDR2: SGHKS, YYEKEE (reference sequence). Trimming removed 4 bases from V and 0 bases from J, with 10 bases in between. The CDR3 is 15 amino acids. DNA of the CDR3: TGTGCCAGCAGCCTGTACGGGGCAACTAATGAAAAACTGTTTTTT. It is translated as CASSLYGATNEKLFF. Supplemented by reference TRBV5-5 and TRBJ1-4, the full variable domain reads DAGVTQSPTHLIKTRGQQVTLRCSPISGHKSVSWYQQVLGQGPQFIFQYYEKEERGRGNFPDRFSARQFPNYSSELNVNALLLGDSALYLCASSLYGATNEKLFFGSGTQLSVL.

The rearrangement uses TRBV30 and TRBJ2-3; a possible D gene is TRBD1 (6 bases). The CDR3 runs 12 residues. The germline V and J ends were trimmed by 5 bases and 4 bases, with 10 bases remaining between them. CDR1 and CDR2 (germline): GTSNPN, SVGIG (reference sequence). The CDR3 spells CAWLKGADTQYF. CDR3 DNA sequence: TGTGCCTGGTTAAAGGGGGCAGATACGCAGTATTTT.

The chain joins TRBV27 to TRBJ1-4; a possible D gene is TRBD1 (6 bases). Trimming removed 8 bases at V and 4 bases at J, with 14 bases between. This CDR3 region has 14 residues. Germline V CDR1 and CDR2: MNHEY, SMNVEV (reference sequence). The CDR3 DNA follows: TGTGCCAGCCGCCGGGACATACTTAATGAAAAACTGTTTTTT. Translating gives CASRRDILNEKLFF.

The chain has TRBV4-1 and TRBJ2-6, with D tentatively TRBD2 (6 bases). V gave up 0 bases and J gave up 1 base, with 7 bases separating them. The CDR3 is 16 amino acids. Per the germline V gene, CDR1 is MGHRA and CDR2 is YSYEKL. CDR3 DNA: TGCGCCAGCAGCCAAGAGGAGGGGTCTGGGGCCAACGTCCTGACTTTC. Translated, it gives CASSQEEGSGANVLTF.

The chain has TRBV28 and TRBJ2-7; D uncertain. The germline V gene has CDR1 MDHEN and CDR2 SYDVKM. The CDR3 is made up of 15 amino acids. Trimming stripped 3 bases from V and 0 bases from J, with 12 bases between. The chain's CDR3 is CASSFVGLSSYEQYF. The CDR3, as DNA: TGTGCCAGCAGTTTCGTCGGTCTTAGCTCCTACGAGCAGTACTTC. Using reference TRBV28 and TRBJ2-7 for the parts outside the CDR3, the full variable domain is DVKVTQSSRYLVKRTGEKVFLECVQDMDHENMFWYRQDPGLGLRLIYFSYDVKMKEKGDIPEGYSVSREKKERFSLILESASTNQTSMYLCASSFVGLSSYEQYFGPGTRLTVT.

This rearrangement joins TRBV9 to TRBJ2-1, with 7 bases that match TRBD2. The CDR3 spans 15 residues. With 3 bases clipped from V and 4 bases from J, the junction kept 7 bases outside the gene matches. Germline V gene lookup returns CDR1 SGDLS and CDR2 YYNGEE. For the CDR3, the DNA is TGTGCCAGCAGCGCCGGGACTAACCCGTACAATGAGCAGTTCTTC. Residues: CASSAGTNPYNEQFF.

The chain carries TRBV19 and TRBJ2-1; D perhaps matches TRBD1 (5 bases). Trimming stripped 3 bases from V and 0 bases from J, with 12 bases between. This CDR3 has 16 residues. Germline V lookup: CDR1 LNHDA, CDR2 SQIVND (reference sequence). CDR3 amino acids: CASSMRQTSSYNEQFF. Written as DNA, the CDR3 is TGTGCCAGTAGTATGAGACAGACCTCCTCCTACAATGAGCAGTTCTTC.